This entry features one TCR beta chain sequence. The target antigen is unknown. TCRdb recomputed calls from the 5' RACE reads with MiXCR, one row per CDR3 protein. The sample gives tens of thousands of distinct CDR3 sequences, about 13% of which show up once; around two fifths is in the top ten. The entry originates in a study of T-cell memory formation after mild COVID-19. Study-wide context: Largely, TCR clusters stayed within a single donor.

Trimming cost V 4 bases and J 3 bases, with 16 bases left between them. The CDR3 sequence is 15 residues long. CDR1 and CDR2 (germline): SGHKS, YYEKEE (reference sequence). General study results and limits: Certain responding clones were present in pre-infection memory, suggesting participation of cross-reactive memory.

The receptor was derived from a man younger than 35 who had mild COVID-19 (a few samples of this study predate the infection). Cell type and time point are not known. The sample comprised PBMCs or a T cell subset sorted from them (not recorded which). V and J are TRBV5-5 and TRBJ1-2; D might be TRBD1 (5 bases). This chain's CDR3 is CASSDAAGPDYGYTF. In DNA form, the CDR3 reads TGTGCCAGCAGCGACGCCGCAGGGCCCGACTATGGCTACACCTTC.